What follows are 2 T cell receptor beta chains derived from one specimen sequenced in a study of blood T cell repertoires in COVID-19. Produced via immunoSEQ multiplex PCR; TCRdb's table is partial and in-frame only. The table records nearly 110,000 clones, 80% of them present only once. Sequencing was done on a sample of peripheral blood. The origin of the receptors is a man in his sixties or seventies with acute or convalescent COVID-19.

The chain uses TRBV9 and TRBJ2-3, with D possibly being TRBD2 (6 bases). The CDR3 runs to 12 residues. Germline CDR1 reads SGDLS; CDR2 reads YYNGEE. V shed 0 bases and J shed 8 bases, with 7 bases lying between them. CDR3 nucleotide sequence: TGTGCCAGCAGCGTAGAAGCGGGTACGCAGTATTTT. Encoded protein: CASSVEAGTQYF.

This clone was recorded a few times. This chain connects TRBV10-2 to TRBJ1-1; 7 nucleotides line up with TRBD1. The germline CDR1 and CDR2 sequences are WSHSY and SAAADI. CDR3 length: 14 residues. Unmatched junction bases numbered 7, after V lost 6 bases and J lost 3 bases. The CDR3 reads CASRGQPSYTEAFF. CDR3 DNA sequence: TGCGCCAGCAGGGGACAGCCAAGTTACACTGAAGCTTTCTTT.